The clone carrying this TCR beta chain was seen a handful of times. TCRdb called the RT-PCR reads again in MiXCR, with one record for every CDR3 protein. Among about a million distinct CDR3 sequences listed, around 17% were seen once. Germline V lookup: CDR1 SGHAT, CDR2 FQNNGV. The CDR3 loop spans 18 amino acids. J lost 7 bases, V lost 4 bases, and 15 bases had no gene match. These data come from a study of patients and donors after allogeneic stem cell transplantation. The specimen was blood, either unsorted or a sorted T cell fraction (not recorded which). This sequence originates from a human donor who was either an allogeneic HSCT recipient or a stem cell or donor lymphocyte infusion donor (not recorded which). It is not recorded whose cells these are; they may come from a transplant donor. This sequence joins TRBV11-2 and TRBJ2-1, with 11 bases lining up with TRBD2. The CDR3, as DNA: TGTGCCAGCAGCTCAGGGGGTTCTCCGGGACTAGCGGTTAATGAGCAGTTCTTC. Protein: CASSSGGSPGLAVNEQFF.